This is a list of T cell receptor beta chains from one sample in a study of cytomegalovirus exposure and HLA in healthy donors. This table comes from immunoSEQ multiplex PCR, and its TCRdb copy is limited to in-frame clones, with some not included. Here the sample spans 98,000 or so clones, approximately 94% being singletons. Sequenced input: PBMCs. These receptor sequences come from a woman aged 18-29 years in good health and CMV-seronegative. Both conserved end residues are part of each CDR3.

TRBJ1-6 | TRBV5-4 | CASRTDRMGPLHF
TRBJ2-7 | TRBV5-1 | CASSTGVRLYEQYF
TRBJ2-1 | TRBV6-4 | CASSDSSGGDYNEQFF
TRBJ2-1 | TRBV27 | CASSPTGPNEQFF
TRBJ2-3 | TRBV27 | CASSPGLAEQYF
TRBJ1-2 | TRBV7-2 | CASSPPSRSNYGYTF
TRBJ2-7 | TRBV7-9 | CASSAPDRQDEQYF
TRBJ2-4 | TRBV6-5 | CASTQGVAKNIQYF
TRBJ1-5 | TRBV7-8 | CASSLVGQGARHQPQHF
TRBJ1-2 | TRBV28 | CASSLIQGGGGYTF
TRBJ2-1 | TRBV6-1 | CASRLSTIGNEQFF
TRBJ2-7 | TRBV18 | CASSPGRGISYEQYF
TRBJ2-3 | TRBV28 | CASSPGQGNTDTQYF
TRBJ2-3 | TRBV5-1 | CASSLRRQGKATGADTQYF
TRBJ2-7 | TRBV5-1 | CASSATRGGAYEQYF
TRBJ1-5 | TRBV27 | CASRKGTANQPQHF
TRBJ2-5 | TRBV23-1 | CASSQRTPPGEETQYF
TRBJ1-5 | TRBV6-1 | CASRQGGGNQPQHF
TRBJ2-7 | TRBV7-9 | CASSLMTGSSYEQYF
TRBJ1-1 | TRBV7-9 | CASSYSDRGIGAFF
TRBJ2-2 | TRBV4-1 | CASSPSPTGYTGELFF
TRBJ2-3 | TRBV4-3 | CASSQAGTADTQYF
TRBJ1-4 | TRBV18 | CASSDRQANEKLFF
TRBJ2-5 | TRBV11-2 | CASRIAGEETQYF
TRBJ1-1 | TRBV29-1 | CSVDRGGATEAFF
TRBJ1-4 | TRBV6-1 | CASSTRSGGYEKLFF
TRBJ2-3 | TRBV2 | CARGSPSTDTQYF
TRBJ1-1 | TRBV29-1 | CSVVPSTESQAFF
TRBJ1-4 | TRBV5-1 | CASSLVPKVGSGLFF
TRBJ1-4 | TRBV5-6 | CASSPRGATNEKLFF
TRBJ1-5 | TRBV5-1 | CASSLSPGQTNQPQHF
TRBJ2-7 | TRBV6-6 | CASSRGGAYEQYF
TRBJ2-7 | TRBV5-1 | CASSSPEDRETYEQYF
TRBJ1-4 | TRBV6-5 | CASSYSTGGGEKLFF
TRBJ2-3 | TRBV9 | CASSSGTSGVNTQYF
TRBJ2-1 | TRBV30 | CAWSEGSNEQFF
TRBJ1-2 | TRBV7-8 | CASSFGPPGTGGIGYTF
TRBJ1-2 | TRBV4-1 | CASSPRLESNYGYTF
TRBJ1-1 | TRBV29-1 | CSVDKNTEAFF
TRBJ2-7 | TRBV5-1 | CASSLDSLSYEQYF
TRBJ1-2 | TRBV30 | CAWKTRRGQKYGYPF
TRBJ2-1 | TRBV6-5 | CASSYSTGVNEQFF
TRBJ2-7 | TRBV5-4 | CASSLDPAGMGESPHEQYF
TRBJ1-2 | TRBV7-2 | CASSLFGGNYGYTF
TRBJ2-3 | TRBV11-2 | CASYSSSGGDTQYF
TRBJ2-7 | TRBV19 | CASSPGTGRAYEQYF
TRBJ1-1 | TRBV18 | CASSVNRGRMNTEAFF
TRBJ1-2 | TRBV28 | CASSLKSTGRNYGYTF
TRBJ1-1 | TRBV7-2 | CASSPLTGYRNTEAFF
TRBJ2-3 | TRBV2 | CASVGPDTQYF
TRBJ2-1 | TRBV5-1 | CASSLGTGAGPSGVF
TRBJ2-5 | TRBV19 | CASSISGTGGLQETQYF